This TCR beta chain was obtained from a study of T cell responses to AZD1222 COVID-19 vaccine. TCRdb's table, derived via immunoSEQ multiplex PCR, lists solely in-frame clones and lacks some. The data show 89,000 or so clones, 86% seen once. This clone has only a few counts. Sequencing used peripheral blood, obtained 28 days after the second AZD1222 dose. This TCR derives from an adult who received the AZD1222 COVID-19 vaccine.

The CDR3 region has the DNA TGTGCCAGCAGTGAGTGGACTTTGGGTCAGCCCCAGCATTTT. Its protein product is CASSEWTLGQPQHF. V usage is TRBV6-1 and J usage is TRBJ1-5, with D uncertain. The CDR3 covers 14 residues. V was clipped by 3 bases and J by 6 bases, with 12 bases between them. Per germline, CDR1 MNHNS and CDR2 SASEGT.